Below, 29 T cell receptor beta chains from the same sample are listed, as sequenced in a study of shared clonotypes between healthy human individuals. Produced via immunoSEQ multiplex PCR; TCRdb's table is partial and in-frame only. The sample holds hundreds of thousands of clones, around 67% seen once. Sequencing was carried out using memory CD4+ T cells sorted from blood. Indicated subset: CD45RA-negative fraction. The receptors come from a young man in good health.

V is TRBV19 and J is TRBJ2-7; D is perhaps TRBD2 (6 bases). V lost 4 bases, J lost 0 bases, and 10 bases lay in between. Looked up from germline, CDR1 is LNHDA and CDR2 is SQIVND (reference sequence). The CDR3 contains 14 residues. In DNA, the CDR3 is TGTGCCAGTAGTACTAGCGACCTCTCCTACGAGCAGTACTTC. Residues: CASSTSDLSYEQYF.

The chain is built from TRBV4-1 and TRBJ2-1, with TRBD2 identical over 9 bases. V dropped 0 bases and J dropped 7; count of bases not matched to a gene: 13. Germline V gene data show CDR1 as MGHRA and CDR2 as YSYEKL. The CDR3 extends over 18 amino acids. The CDR3 nucleotides read TGCGCCAGCAGCCAAGATAGGGGAGCGGGAGGACCGGGTAATGAGCAGTTCTTC. Its translation is CASSQDRGAGGPGNEQFF.

The chain uses TRBV25-1 and TRBJ2-1; D not certain. Trimming stripped 5 bases from V and 5 bases from J, with 7 bases between. This CDR3 has 12 amino acids. Germline V gene lookup returns CDR1 MGHDK and CDR2 SYGVNS. CDR3 protein: CASSLNNNEQFF. The DNA of the CDR3 is TGTGCCAGCAGTCTCAACAACAATGAGCAGTTCTTC.

Ten or more counts support this clone. The rearrangement uses TRBV10-1 and TRBJ2-2; D unclear. The CDR3 covers 14 residues. V shed 4 bases and J shed 2 bases, with 8 bases lying between them. Germline assignment: CDR1 WNHNN and CDR2 SYGVQD (reference sequence). The CDR3 sequence: CASSALHNTGELFF. The CDR3 DNA reads as TGCGCCAGCAGTGCGCTCCACAACACCGGGGAGCTGTTTTTT.

This clone appeared a few times. CDR3 DNA: TGTGCCTGGAGCGCCCCCAGTTTCTACCACGAGCAGTACTTC. It translates to CAWSAPSFYHEQYF. This chain links TRBV30 with TRBJ2-7, with D unresolved. The germline V gene has CDR1 GTSNPN and CDR2 SVGIG (reference sequence). The CDR3 has 14 amino acids. V lost 3 bases and J 5 bases, leaving 17 bases between the germline ends.

The table lists this clone with a few counts. V is TRBV7-2 and J is TRBJ1-5, with D unresolved. The V end lost 1 base, the J end lost 5 bases, and 6 bases lay between the germline ends. The germline V gene encodes CDR1 SGHTA and CDR2 FQGNSA. The CDR3 is 13 amino acids. In DNA form, the CDR3 reads TGTGCCAGCAGCTTAGGCCGAGATCAGCCCCAGCATTTT. It codes for CASSLGRDQPQHF. The full variable domain, in which reference TRBV7-2 and TRBJ1-5 provide the parts outside the CDR3, is GAGVSQSPSNKVTEKGKDVELRCDPISGHTALYWYRQSLGQGLEFLIYFQGNSAPDKSGLPSDRFSAERTGGSVSTLTIQRTQQEDSAVYLCASSLGRDQPQHFGDGTRLSIL.

The rearrangement joins TRBV2 to TRBJ2-7; TRBD2 is a possible D gene (5 bases). The V gene lost 5 bases and the J gene lost 4 bases, with 18 bases spanning the gap. From germline, CDR1 is SNHLY and CDR2 FYNNEI. The CDR3 length is 15 residues. This CDR3 reads CASSPSRSGLYEQYF. CDR3 DNA: TGTGCCAGCAGTCCTAGCCGATCCGGTCTATACGAGCAGTACTTC.

The V and J genes are TRBV6-4 and TRBJ2-1, with TRBD1 matching 7 bases. Germline V gene data show CDR1 as MRHNA and CDR2 as SNTAGT. The CDR3 is 14 residues long. After removal of 6 bases from V and 7 bases from J, the junction contained 9 bases not matched to a gene. CDR3 nucleotide sequence: TGTGCCAGCAGCCAGGGACAACAGGGGAATGAGCAGTTCTTC. This encodes CASSQGQQGNEQFF.

This clone was counted ten times or more. The V call is TRBV6-1, the J call TRBJ2-2, with D possibly being TRBD1 (5 bases). Germline V gene data show CDR1 as MNHNS and CDR2 as SASEGT. The CDR3 is made up of 13 amino acids. V was shortened by 3 bases and J by 3 bases, with 5 bases between the two germline ends. In DNA, the CDR3 is TGTGCCAGCAGTGACAGGGACACCGGGGAGCTGTTTTTT. Its protein is CASSDRDTGELFF.

The CDR3: CASSRGPGGGEDNEQFF. CDR3 nucleotides: TGTGCCAGCAGCCGGGGGCCGGGTGGCGGCGAAGACAATGAGCAGTTCTTC. This sequence joins TRBV14 and TRBJ2-1, with D maybe TRBD1 (6 bases). The CDR3 is 17 amino acids. From germline, CDR1 is SGHDN and CDR2 FVKESK. Deletions cut 4 bases from V and 5 bases from J, with 21 bases between.

The chain uses TRBV5-6 and TRBJ2-1; 10 bases map to TRBD2. The V gene's germline CDR1 is SGHDT and CDR2 YYEEEE. V lost 5 bases to trimming and J lost 4 bases; unmatched junction nucleotides: 6. The CDR3 is 15 amino acids. DNA for the CDR3: TGTGCCAGCAGTTCCCTAGCGGGAGTGTACAATGAGCAGTTCTTC. It translates to CASSSLAGVYNEQFF.

The CDR3 spells CASRRTSGSPNEQFF. CDR3 sequence (DNA): TGTGCCAGCAGACGCACTAGCGGGAGCCCGAATGAGCAGTTCTTC. The rearrangement links TRBV27 to TRBJ2-1; TRBD2 agrees at 11 bases. Unmatched junction bases numbered 8, after V lost 6 bases and J lost 7 bases. The CDR3 has 15 residues. Germline V gene sequence: CDR1 MNHEY, CDR2 SMNVEV (reference sequence).

This clone was seen many times. The rearrangement uses TRBV9 and TRBJ2-1; 7 bases fit TRBD1. Germline CDR1 and CDR2: SGDLS and YYNGEE. The CDR3 spans 14 residues. Trimming at V came to 4 bases and at J to 4 bases, leaving 5 bases not matched to a gene. The CDR3 sequence: CASSPGQEYNEQFF. In nucleotides, the CDR3 is TGTGCCAGCAGCCCCGGACAGGAGTACAATGAGCAGTTCTTC. Drawing the rest from reference TRBV9 and TRBJ2-1, the complete variable domain is DSGVTQTPKHLITATGQRVTLRCSPRSGDLSVYWYQQSLDQGLQFLIQYYNGEERAKGNILERFSAQQFPDLHSELNLSSLELGDSALYFCASSPGQEYNEQFFGPGTRLTVL.

The CDR3 DNA sequence: TGTGCCAGCAGCCAAGAAGAGAGACTAGCGGGAGGTCGAGAGCAGTACTTC. Amino acids: CASSQEERLAGGREQYF. The J gene is TRBJ2-7, the V gene TRBV4-2; 13 positions agree with TRBD2. This CDR3 spans 17 amino acids. J lost 7 bases, V lost 0 bases, and 9 bases had no gene match. Germline values: CDR1 LGHNA, CDR2 YNFKEQ.

The genes are TRBV7-9 and TRBJ1-6, with D tentatively TRBD1 (5 bases). The CDR3 length is 15 residues. Germline-derived CDR1 and CDR2 are SEHNR and FQNEAQ (reference sequence). The ends were cut back, 3 bases at V and 7 bases at J, with 13 bases in the middle. CDR3 in DNA: TGTGCCAGCAGCTTGGCCGGGGGGTTAAATTCACCCCTCCACTTT. This translates into CASSLAGGLNSPLHF.

The V and J genes are TRBV10-2 and TRBJ2-1; maybe TRBD2 (6 bases). With 9 bases removed from V and 9 bases from J, the gap between germline ends came to 18 bases. The CDR3 covers 13 residues. CDR1 is WSHSY and CDR2 is SAAADI in the germline V gene. The CDR3 DNA sequence: TGCGCCAGTCAGGACTTGGGGAGGCGTGAGCAGTTCTTC. Translation gives CASQDLGRREQFF.

This clone is a singleton in its sample. CDR3: CASSDPAGPSDTQYF. Here the CDR3 DNA reads TGTGCCAGCAGCGACCCTGCAGGGCCGTCAGATACGCAGTATTTT. J is TRBJ2-3 and V is TRBV6-1; perhaps TRBD1 as D (5 bases). The germline gives CDR1 MNHNS, CDR2 SASEGT. The V and J ends lost 6 bases and 4 bases respectively, with 17 bases between them. The CDR3 runs 15 residues.

A few counts support this clone. The chain uses TRBV2 and TRBJ2-3; 7 nucleotides agree with TRBD2. This CDR3 contains 15 residues. V lost 6 bases and J lost 2; bases outside the gene matches: 8. Germline CDR1 is SNHLY and CDR2 is FYNNEI. In nucleotides, the CDR3 is TGTGCCAGCAGGGTGGGGCTAGCGGACACAGATACGCAGTATTTT. This gives the protein CASRVGLADTDTQYF.

V usage is TRBV19 and J usage is TRBJ2-2; 7 positions agree with TRBD2. This CDR3 region has 15 residues. Germline loops: CDR1 LNHDA, CDR2 SQIVND (reference sequence). Germline trimming cut 7 bases from V and 4 bases from J; bases unmatched to any gene: 9. The CDR3 nucleotides are TGTGCCAGTACTCCCTTTTGGGGGGGCACCGGGGAGCTGTTTTTT. It codes for CASTPFWGGTGELFF.

The chain has TRBV6-9 and TRBJ1-3, with D unresolved. CDR1 and CDR2 from the germline V gene are MNHGY and SVAAGI. Trimming removed 5 bases at V and 3 bases at J, with 14 bases between. CDR3 size: 15 residues. CDR3 DNA: TGTGCCAGCAGTACAAACCACTCGGTTGGAAACACCATATATTTT. It translates to CASSTNHSVGNTIYF.

A few counts support this clone. The chain recombines TRBV18 with TRBJ1-2; TRBD1 is a possible D gene (6 bases). Trimming took 8 bases from V and 6 from J, leaving 16 bases between them. The CDR3 length is 13 residues. Germline CDR1 KGHSH, CDR2 LQKENI. CDR3 sequence (DNA): TGTGCCAGCCCAACTCCAGGGGTTGATGGCTACACCTTC. Translating it yields CASPTPGVDGYTF.

The rearrangement joins TRBV29-1 to TRBJ1-1, with a weak D call TRBD1 (5 bases). V lost 6 bases, J lost 1 base, and 12 bases lay in between. CDR3 length: 13 amino acids. Germline V gene sequence: CDR1 SQVTM, CDR2 ANQGSEA. The DNA of the CDR3 is TGCAGCGTCGTTACCCAGGGGAACACTGAAGCTTTCTTT. Its protein product is CSVVTQGNTEAFF.

This rearrangement joins TRBV15 to TRBJ2-7, with a tentative D call TRBD2 (6 bases). Germline V gene data show CDR1 as LNHNV and CDR2 as YYDKDF (reference sequence). This CDR3 spans 16 amino acids. Between the trimmed V and J ends, which lost 0 bases and 6 bases, there was a span of 18 bases. The chain's CDR3 is CATSRDSLVGGSEQYF. The CDR3, as DNA: TGTGCCACCAGCAGAGATTCTCTAGTGGGAGGATCCGAGCAGTACTTC.

This chain uses TRBV7-9 with TRBJ1-2; D is perhaps TRBD1 (6 bases). The V gene's germline CDR1 is SEHNR and CDR2 FQNEAQ (reference sequence). The CDR3 runs to 11 residues. The germline V and J ends were trimmed by 7 bases and 7 bases, with 10 bases remaining between them. The CDR3 here is CASTGALGYTF. CDR3 DNA: TGTGCCAGCACAGGGGCACTTGGCTACACCTTC.

The rearrangement joins TRBV6-1 to TRBJ1-4, with a weak D call TRBD1 (5 bases). The germline gives CDR1 MNHNS, CDR2 SASEGT. Trimming stripped 6 bases from V and 0 bases from J, with 11 bases between. CDR3 size: 15 residues. CDR3 residues: CASRRQRTTNEKLFF. In DNA, the CDR3 is TGTGCCAGCAGACGACAGCGAACAACTAATGAAAAACTGTTTTTT.

The chain carries TRBV14 and TRBJ2-2; 7 bases line up with TRBD1. Germline V gives CDR1 SGHDN, CDR2 FVKESK. The J segment lost 1 base and the V segment lost 4 bases, leaving 3 bases of the junction unmatched. CDR3 size: 15 residues. The CDR3 coding sequence is TGTGCCAGCAGCCCTCGGACAGGGAACACCGGGGAGCTGTTTTTT. Protein sequence: CASSPRTGNTGELFF. The whole variable domain, remainder taken from reference TRBV14 and TRBJ2-2, is EAGVTQFPSHSVIEKGQTVTLRCDPISGHDNLYWYRRVMGKEIKFLLHFVKESKQDESGMPNNRFLAERTGGTYSTLKVQPAELEDSGVYFCASSPRTGNTGELFFGEGSRLTVL.

The chain carries TRBV29-1 and TRBJ2-1, with 9 nucleotides matching TRBD2. Germline V CDR1 and CDR2: SQVTM, ANQGSEA. This CDR3 is built from 13 residues. V dropped 0 bases and J dropped 12; count of bases not matched to a gene: 6. CDR3 sequence: CSVEDQAGGGQFF. In DNA, the CDR3 is TGCAGCGTTGAAGATCAGGCGGGAGGGGGGCAGTTCTTC.

In this sample, this clone turned up a few times. This chain uses TRBV30 with TRBJ2-7; D call uncertain. V lost 4 bases and J 0 bases, leaving 13 bases between the germline ends. The length of the CDR3 is 14 residues. From germline, CDR1 is GTSNPN and CDR2 SVGIG (reference sequence). The CDR3 is CAWTPDGYSYEQYF. The CDR3 DNA reads TGTGCCTGGACTCCCGACGGGTACTCCTACGAGCAGTACTTC. The full variable domain, rest sourced from reference TRBV30 and TRBJ2-7, is SQTIHQWPATLVQPVGSPLSLECTVEGTSNPNLYWYRQAAGRGLQLLFYSVGIGQISSEVPQNLSASRPQDRQFILSSKKLLLSDSGFYLCAWTPDGYSYEQYFGPGTRLTVT.

The table lists this clone with a few counts. The chain joins TRBV11-3 to TRBJ2-2; D is perhaps TRBD2 (6 bases). With 5 bases removed from V and 7 bases from J, the gap between germline ends came to 11 bases. The CDR3 has 13 amino acids. Germline CDR1 and CDR2: SGHNT and YENEEA. The CDR3 nucleotides are TGTGCCAGCAGCCGGGCGGGGAGCGGGGAGCTGTTTTTT. Amino acids: CASSRAGSGELFF. The whole variable domain, filled in from reference TRBV11-3 and TRBJ2-2, reads EAGVVQSPRYKIIEKKQPVAFWCNPISGHNTLYWYLQNLGQGPELLIRYENEEAVDDSQLPKDRFSAERLKGVDSTLKIQPAELGDSAVYLCASSRAGSGELFFGEGSRLTVL.